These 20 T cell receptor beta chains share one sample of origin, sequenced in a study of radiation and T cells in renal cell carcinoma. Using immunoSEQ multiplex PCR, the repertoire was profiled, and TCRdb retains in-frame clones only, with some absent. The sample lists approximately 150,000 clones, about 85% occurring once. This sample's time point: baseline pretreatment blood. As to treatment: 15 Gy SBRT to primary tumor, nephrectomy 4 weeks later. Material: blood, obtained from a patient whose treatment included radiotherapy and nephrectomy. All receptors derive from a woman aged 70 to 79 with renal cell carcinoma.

Written as DNA, the CDR3 is TGCGCCAGCAGCTTGTTAACAGGGGGCTACGAGCAGTACTTC. This translates into CASSLLTGGYEQYF. The rearrangement joins TRBV5-1 to TRBJ2-7, with 8 bases fitting TRBD1. J lost 3 bases, V lost 1 base, and 3 bases had no gene match. Looked up from germline, CDR1 is SGHRS and CDR2 is YFSETQ. The CDR3 totals 14 residues.

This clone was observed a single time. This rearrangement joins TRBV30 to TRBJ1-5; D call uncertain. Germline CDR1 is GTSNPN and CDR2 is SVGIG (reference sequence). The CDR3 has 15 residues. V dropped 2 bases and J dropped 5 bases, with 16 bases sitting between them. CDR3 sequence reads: CAWSPPFGVDQPQHF. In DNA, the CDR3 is TGTGCCTGGAGTCCCCCGTTTGGGGTCGATCAGCCCCAGCATTTT.

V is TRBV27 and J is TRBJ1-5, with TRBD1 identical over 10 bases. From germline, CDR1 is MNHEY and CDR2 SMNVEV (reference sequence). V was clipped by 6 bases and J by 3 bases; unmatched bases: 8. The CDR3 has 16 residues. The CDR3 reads CASRARDRGPNQPQHF. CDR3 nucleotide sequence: TGTGCCAGCAGGGCCCGGGACAGGGGTCCCAATCAGCCCCAGCATTTT.

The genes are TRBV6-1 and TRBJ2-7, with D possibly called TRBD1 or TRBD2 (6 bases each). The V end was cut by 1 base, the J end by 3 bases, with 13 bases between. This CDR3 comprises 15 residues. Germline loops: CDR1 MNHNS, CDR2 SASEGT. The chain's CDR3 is CASSEVGGHLYEQYF. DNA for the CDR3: TGTGCCAGCAGTGAAGTCGGGGGACATCTCTACGAGCAGTACTTC.

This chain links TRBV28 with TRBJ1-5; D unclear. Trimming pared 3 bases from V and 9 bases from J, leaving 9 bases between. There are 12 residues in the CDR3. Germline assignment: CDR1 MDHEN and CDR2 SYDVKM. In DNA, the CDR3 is TGTGCCAGCAGTTTGGGGTTGGGGCCCCAGCATTTT. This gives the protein CASSLGLGPQHF.

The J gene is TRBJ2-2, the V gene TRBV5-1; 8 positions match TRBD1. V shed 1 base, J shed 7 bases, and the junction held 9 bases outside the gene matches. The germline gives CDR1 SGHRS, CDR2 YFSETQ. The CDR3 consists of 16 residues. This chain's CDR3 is CASSLNGQGWDGELFF. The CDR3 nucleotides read TGCGCCAGCAGCTTGAATGGACAGGGATGGGACGGGGAGCTGTTTTTT.

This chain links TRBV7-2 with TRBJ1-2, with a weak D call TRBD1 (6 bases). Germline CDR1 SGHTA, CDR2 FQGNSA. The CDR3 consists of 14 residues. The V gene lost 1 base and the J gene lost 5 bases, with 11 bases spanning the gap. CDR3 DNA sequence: TGTGCCAGCAGCTTAGACGGGGGCGGATATGGCTACACCTTC. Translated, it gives CASSLDGGGYGYTF. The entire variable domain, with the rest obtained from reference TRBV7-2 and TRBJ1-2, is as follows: GAGVSQSPSNKVTEKGKDVELRCDPISGHTALYWYRQSLGQGLEFLIYFQGNSAPDKSGLPSDRFSAERTGGSVSTLTIQRTQQEDSAVYLCASSLDGGGYGYTFGSGTRLTVV.

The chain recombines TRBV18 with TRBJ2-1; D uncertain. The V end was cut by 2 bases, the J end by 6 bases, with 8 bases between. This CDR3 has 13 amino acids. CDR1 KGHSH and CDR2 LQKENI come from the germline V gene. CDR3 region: CASSPASINEQFF. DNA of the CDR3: TGTGCCAGCTCACCAGCGTCTATCAATGAGCAGTTCTTC.

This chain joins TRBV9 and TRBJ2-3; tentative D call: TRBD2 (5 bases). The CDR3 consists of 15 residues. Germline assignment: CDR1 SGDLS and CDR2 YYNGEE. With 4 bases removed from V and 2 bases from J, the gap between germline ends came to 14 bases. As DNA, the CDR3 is TGTGCCAGCAGCTTCGCGGGCTCCCTCACAGATACGCAGTATTTT. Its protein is CASSFAGSLTDTQYF.

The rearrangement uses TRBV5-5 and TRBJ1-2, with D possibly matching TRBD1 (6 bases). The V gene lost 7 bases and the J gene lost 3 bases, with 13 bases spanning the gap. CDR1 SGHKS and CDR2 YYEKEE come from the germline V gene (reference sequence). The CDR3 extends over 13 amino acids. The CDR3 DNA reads TGTGCCAGCGCCCGGGGGGCGGACTATGGCTACACCTTC. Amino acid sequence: CASARGADYGYTF. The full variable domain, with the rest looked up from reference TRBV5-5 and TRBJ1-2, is DAGVTQSPTHLIKTRGQQVTLRCSPISGHKSVSWYQQVLGQGPQFIFQYYEKEERGRGNFPDRFSARQFPNYSSELNVNALLLGDSALYLCASARGADYGYTFGSGTRLTVV.

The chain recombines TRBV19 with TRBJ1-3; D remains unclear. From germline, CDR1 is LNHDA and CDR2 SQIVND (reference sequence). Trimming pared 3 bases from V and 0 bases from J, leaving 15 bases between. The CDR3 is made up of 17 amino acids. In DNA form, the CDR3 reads TGTGCCAGTAGTATGGACGGAGGACTCTTCTCTGGAAACACCATATATTTT. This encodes CASSMDGGLFSGNTIYF.

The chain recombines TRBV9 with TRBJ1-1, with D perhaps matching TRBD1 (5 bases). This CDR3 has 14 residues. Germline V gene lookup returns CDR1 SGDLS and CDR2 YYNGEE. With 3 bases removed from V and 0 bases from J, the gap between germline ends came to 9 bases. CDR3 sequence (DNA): TGTGCCAGCAGCGCAACGACAGTGAACACTGAAGCTTTCTTT. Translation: CASSATTVNTEAFF. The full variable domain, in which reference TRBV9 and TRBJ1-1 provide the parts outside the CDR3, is DSGVTQTPKHLITATGQRVTLRCSPRSGDLSVYWYQQSLDQGLQFLIQYYNGEERAKGNILERFSAQQFPDLHSELNLSSLELGDSALYFCASSATTVNTEAFFGQGTRLTVV.

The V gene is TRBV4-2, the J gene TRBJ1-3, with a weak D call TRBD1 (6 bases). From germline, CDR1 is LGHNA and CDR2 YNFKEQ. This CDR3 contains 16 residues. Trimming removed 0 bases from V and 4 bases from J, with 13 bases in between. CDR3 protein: CASSQDGGLGGNTIYF. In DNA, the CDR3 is TGTGCCAGCAGCCAAGATGGGGGGCTCGGAGGAAACACCATATATTTT.

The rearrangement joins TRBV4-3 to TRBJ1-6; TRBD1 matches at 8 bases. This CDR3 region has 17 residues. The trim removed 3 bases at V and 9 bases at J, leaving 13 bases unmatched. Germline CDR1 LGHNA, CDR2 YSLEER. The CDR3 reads CASSQDKTGVAISPLHF. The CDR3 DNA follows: TGCGCCAGCAGCCAGGATAAGACAGGGGTCGCAATTTCACCCCTCCACTTT.

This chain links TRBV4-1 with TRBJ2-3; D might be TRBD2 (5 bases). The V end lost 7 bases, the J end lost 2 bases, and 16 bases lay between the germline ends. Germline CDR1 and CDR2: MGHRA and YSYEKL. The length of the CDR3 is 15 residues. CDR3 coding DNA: TGCGCCAGCACCCCCTACGGCGGGTCCACAGATACGCAGTATTTT. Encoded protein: CASTPYGGSTDTQYF.

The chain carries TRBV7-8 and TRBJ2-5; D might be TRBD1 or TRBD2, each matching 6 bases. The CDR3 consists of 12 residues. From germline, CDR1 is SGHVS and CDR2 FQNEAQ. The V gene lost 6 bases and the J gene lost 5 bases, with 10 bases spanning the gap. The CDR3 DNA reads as TGTGCCAGCAGGACAGGAGGGGAGACCCAGTACTTC. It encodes CASRTGGETQYF.

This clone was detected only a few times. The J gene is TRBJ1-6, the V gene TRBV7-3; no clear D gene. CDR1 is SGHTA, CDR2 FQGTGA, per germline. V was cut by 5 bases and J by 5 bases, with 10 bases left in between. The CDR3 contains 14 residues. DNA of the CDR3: TGTGCCAGCAGCCCCCGCGGTAATAATTCACCCCTCCACTTT. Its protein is CASSPRGNNSPLHF.

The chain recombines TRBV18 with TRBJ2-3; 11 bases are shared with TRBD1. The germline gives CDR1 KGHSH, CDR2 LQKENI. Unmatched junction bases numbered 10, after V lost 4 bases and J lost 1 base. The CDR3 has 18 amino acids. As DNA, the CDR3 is TGTGCCAGCTCACGAACGCCCCGGACAGGGGGCCGCACAGATACGCAGTATTTT. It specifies CASSRTPRTGGRTDTQYF.

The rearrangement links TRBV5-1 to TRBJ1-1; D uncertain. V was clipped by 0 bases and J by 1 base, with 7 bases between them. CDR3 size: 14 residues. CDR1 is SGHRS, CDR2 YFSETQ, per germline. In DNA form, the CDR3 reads TGCGCCAGCAGCTTGGAGCGGCCGAACACTGAAGCTTTCTTT. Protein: CASSLERPNTEAFF. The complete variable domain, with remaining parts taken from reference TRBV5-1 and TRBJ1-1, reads KAGVTQTPRYLIKTRGQQVTLSCSPISGHRSVSWYQQTPGQGLQFLFEYFSETQRNKGNFPGRFSGRQFSNSRSEMNVSTLELGDSALYLCASSLERPNTEAFFGQGTRLTVV.

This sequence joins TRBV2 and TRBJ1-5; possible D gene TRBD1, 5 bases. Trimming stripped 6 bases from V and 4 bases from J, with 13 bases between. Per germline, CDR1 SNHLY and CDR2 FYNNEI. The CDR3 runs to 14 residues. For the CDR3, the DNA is TGTGCCAGCAGGACTACGACAGTGAATCAGCCCCAGCATTTT. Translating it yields CASRTTTVNQPQHF. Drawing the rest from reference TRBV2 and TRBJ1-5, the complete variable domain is EPEVTQTPSHQVTQMGQEVILRCVPISNHLYFYWYRQILGQKVEFLVSFYNNEISEKSEIFDDQFSVERPDGSNFTLKIRSTKLEDSAMYFCASRTTTVNQPQHFGDGTRLSIL.